This TCR beta chain was retrieved from a study of technical replicates of blood from a few donors. Germline loops: CDR1 MDHEN, CDR2 SYDVKM. V was clipped by 4 bases and J by 5 bases, with 20 bases between them. CDR3 length equals 17 residues. The table came from immunoSEQ multiplex PCR; TCRdb's copy has only in-frame clones and leaves some out. The sample carries around 49,000 clones, approximately 95% recorded once. The gene calls are TRBV28 and TRBJ1-4, with D possibly matching TRBD1 (6 bases). Sequenced: T cells isolated from PBMCs. The sequence was collected from a human donor in good health. The CDR3 loop is CASSSGHYLRGNEKLFF. Written as DNA, the CDR3 is TGTGCCAGCAGTTCGGGACATTACCTCAGGGGAAATGAAAAACTGTTTTTT. The whole variable domain, remainder taken from reference TRBV28 and TRBJ1-4, is DVKVTQSSRYLVKRTGEKVFLECVQDMDHENMFWYRQDPGLGLRLIYFSYDVKMKEKGDIPEGYSVSREKKERFSLILESASTNQTSMYLCASSSGHYLRGNEKLFFGSGTQLSVL.